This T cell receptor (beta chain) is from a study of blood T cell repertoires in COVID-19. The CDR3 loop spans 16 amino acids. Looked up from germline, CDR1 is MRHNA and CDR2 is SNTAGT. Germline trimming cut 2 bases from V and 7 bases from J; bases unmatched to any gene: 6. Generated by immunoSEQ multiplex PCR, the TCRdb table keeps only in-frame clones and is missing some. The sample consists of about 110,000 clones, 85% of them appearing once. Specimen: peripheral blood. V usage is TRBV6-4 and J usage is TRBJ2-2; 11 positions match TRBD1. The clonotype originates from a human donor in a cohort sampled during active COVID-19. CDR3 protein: CASSDLGTGGIGELFF. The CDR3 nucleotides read TGTGCCAGCAGTGACCTCGGGACAGGGGGTATCGGGGAGCTGTTTTTT.